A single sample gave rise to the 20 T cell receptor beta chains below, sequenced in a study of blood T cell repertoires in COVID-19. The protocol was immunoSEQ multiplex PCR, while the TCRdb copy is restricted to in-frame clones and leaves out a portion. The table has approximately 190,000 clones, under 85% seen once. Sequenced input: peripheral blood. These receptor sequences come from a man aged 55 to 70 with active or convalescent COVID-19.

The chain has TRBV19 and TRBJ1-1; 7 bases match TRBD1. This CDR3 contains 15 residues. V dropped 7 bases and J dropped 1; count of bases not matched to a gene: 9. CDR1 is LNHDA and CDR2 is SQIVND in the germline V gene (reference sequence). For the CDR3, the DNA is TGTGCCAGTATCTCGACAGGGTCTGGGAACACTGAAGCTTTCTTT. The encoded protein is CASISTGSGNTEAFF.

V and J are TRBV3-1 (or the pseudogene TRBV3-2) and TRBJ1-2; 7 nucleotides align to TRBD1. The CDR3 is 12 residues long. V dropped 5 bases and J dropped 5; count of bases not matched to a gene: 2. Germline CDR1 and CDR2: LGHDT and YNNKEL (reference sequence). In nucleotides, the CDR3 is TGTGCCAGCAGCGAACAGGGGTATGGCTACACCTTC. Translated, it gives CASSEQGYGYTF.

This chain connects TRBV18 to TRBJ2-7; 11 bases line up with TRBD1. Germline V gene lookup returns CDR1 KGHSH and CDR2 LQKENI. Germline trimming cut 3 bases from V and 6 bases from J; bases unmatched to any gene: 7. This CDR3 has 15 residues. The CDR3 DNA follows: TGTGCCAGCTCACCGGTGAGGGACAGGGGGGTCGAGCAGTACTTC. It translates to CASSPVRDRGVEQYF.

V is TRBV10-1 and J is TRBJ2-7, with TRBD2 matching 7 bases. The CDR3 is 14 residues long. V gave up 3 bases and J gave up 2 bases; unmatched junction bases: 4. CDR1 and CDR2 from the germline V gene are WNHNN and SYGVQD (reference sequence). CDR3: CASSEGRGPYEQYF. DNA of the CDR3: TGCGCCAGCAGTGAAGGGAGGGGTCCCTACGAGCAGTACTTC.

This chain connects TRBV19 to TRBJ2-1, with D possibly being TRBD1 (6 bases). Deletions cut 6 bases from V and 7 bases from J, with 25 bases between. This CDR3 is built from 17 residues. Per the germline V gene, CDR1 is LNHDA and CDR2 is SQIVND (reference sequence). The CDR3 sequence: CASSLSVDSRLGNEQFF. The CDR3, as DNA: TGTGCCAGTAGCCTATCCGTGGACAGCCGCTTAGGAAATGAGCAGTTCTTC.

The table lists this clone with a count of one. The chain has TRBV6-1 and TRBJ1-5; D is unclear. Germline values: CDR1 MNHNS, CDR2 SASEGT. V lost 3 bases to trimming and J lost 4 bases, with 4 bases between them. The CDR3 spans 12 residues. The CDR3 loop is CASSDGNQPQHF. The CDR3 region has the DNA TGTGCCAGCAGTGACGGGAATCAGCCCCAGCATTTT.

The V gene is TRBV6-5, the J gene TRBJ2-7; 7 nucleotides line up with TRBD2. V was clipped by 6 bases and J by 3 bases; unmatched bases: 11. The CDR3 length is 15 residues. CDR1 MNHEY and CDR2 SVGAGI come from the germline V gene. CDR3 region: CASSLSVSGGYEQYF. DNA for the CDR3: TGTGCCAGCAGCCTGAGTGTCTCGGGGGGCTACGAGCAGTACTTC.

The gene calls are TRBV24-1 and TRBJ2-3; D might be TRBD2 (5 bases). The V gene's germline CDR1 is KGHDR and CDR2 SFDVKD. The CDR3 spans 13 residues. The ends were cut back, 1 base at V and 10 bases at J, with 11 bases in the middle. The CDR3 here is CATSDFHGNPQYF. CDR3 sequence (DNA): TGTGCCACCAGTGATTTTCACGGGAACCCGCAGTATTTT.

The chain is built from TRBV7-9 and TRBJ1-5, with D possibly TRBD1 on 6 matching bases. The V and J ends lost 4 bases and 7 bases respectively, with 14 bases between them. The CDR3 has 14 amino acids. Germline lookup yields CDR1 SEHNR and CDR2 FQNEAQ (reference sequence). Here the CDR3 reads CASSWTEPWQPQHF. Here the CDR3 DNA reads TGTGCCAGCAGCTGGACAGAGCCATGGCAGCCCCAGCATTTT.

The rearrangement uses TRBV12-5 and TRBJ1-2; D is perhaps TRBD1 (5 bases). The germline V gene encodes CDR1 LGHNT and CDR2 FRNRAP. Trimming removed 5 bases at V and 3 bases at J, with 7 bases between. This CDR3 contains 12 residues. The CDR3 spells CASGLGDYGYTF. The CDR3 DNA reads TGTGCTAGTGGTCTAGGGGACTATGGCTACACCTTC.

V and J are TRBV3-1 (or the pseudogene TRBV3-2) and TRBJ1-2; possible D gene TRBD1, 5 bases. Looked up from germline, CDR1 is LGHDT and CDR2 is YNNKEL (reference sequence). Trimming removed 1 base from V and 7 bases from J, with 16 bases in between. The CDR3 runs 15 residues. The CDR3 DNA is TGTGCCAGCAGCCAAGCGGGCAGGGTCTTGAGTGGCTACACCTTC. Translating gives CASSQAGRVLSGYTF.

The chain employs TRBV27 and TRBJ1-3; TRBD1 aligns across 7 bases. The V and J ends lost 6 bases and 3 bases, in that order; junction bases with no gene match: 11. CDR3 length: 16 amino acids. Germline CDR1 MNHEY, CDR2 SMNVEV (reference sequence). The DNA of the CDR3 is TGTGCCAGCAGCCCTTGGTCGGACAGGCGTGGAAACACCATATATTTT. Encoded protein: CASSPWSDRRGNTIYF.

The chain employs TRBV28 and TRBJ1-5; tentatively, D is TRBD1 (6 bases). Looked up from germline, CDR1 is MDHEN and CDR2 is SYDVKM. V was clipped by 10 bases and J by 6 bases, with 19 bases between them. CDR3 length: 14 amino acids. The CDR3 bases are TGTGCCACGGGAGGTACAGGGCCGGGTCAGCCCCAGCATTTT. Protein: CATGGTGPGQPQHF. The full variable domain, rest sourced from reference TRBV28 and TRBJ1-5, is DVKVTQSSRYLVKRTGEKVFLECVQDMDHENMFWYRQDPGLGLRLIYFSYDVKMKEKGDIPEGYSVSREKKERFSLILESASTNQTSMYLCATGGTGPGQPQHFGDGTRLSIL.

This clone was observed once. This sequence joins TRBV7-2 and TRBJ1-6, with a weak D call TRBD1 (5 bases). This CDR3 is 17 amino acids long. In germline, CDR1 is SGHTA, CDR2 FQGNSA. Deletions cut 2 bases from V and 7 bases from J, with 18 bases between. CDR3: CASSLRGGVGVNSPLHF. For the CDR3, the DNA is TGTGCCAGCAGCTTACGGGGAGGGGTGGGCGTAAATTCACCCCTCCACTTT.

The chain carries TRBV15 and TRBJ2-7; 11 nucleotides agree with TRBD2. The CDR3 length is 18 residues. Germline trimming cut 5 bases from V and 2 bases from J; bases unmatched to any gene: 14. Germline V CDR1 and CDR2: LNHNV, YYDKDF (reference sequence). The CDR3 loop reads CATSPGRLAGGPPYEQYF. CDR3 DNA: TGTGCCACCAGCCCCGGGAGGCTAGCGGGAGGCCCCCCCTACGAGCAGTACTTC.

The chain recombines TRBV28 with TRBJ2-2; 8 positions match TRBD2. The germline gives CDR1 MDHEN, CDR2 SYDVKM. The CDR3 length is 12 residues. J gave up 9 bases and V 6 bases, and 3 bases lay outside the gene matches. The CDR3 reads CASRRTSRELFF. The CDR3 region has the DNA TGTGCCAGCAGAAGGACTAGCCGGGAGCTGTTTTTT.

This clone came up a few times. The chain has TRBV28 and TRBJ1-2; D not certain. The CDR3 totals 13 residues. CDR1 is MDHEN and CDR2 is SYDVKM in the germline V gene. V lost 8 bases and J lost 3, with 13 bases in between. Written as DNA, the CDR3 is TGTGCCAGCCGGTTGCCGGGAGACTATGGCTACACCTTC. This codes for CASRLPGDYGYTF.

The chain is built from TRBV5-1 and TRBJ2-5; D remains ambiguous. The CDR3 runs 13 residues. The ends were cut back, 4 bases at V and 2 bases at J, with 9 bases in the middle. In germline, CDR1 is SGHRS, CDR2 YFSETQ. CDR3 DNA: TGCGCCAGCAGCCGTAGCCTACAAGAGACCCAGTACTTC. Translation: CASSRSLQETQYF.

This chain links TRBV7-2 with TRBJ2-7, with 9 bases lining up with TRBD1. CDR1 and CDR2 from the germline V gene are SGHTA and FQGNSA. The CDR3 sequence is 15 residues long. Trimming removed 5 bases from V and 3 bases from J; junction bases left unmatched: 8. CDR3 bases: TGTGCCAGCAGCGGACGGACAGGGGCCTTCTACGAGCAGTACTTC. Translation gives CASSGRTGAFYEQYF.

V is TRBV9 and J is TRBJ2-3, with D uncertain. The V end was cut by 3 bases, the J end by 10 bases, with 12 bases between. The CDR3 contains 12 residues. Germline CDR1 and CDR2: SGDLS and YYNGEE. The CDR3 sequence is CASSAPLSAQYF. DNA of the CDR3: TGTGCCAGCAGCGCCCCTTTATCCGCGCAGTATTTT.